A single count supports the clone carrying this T cell receptor beta chain. The method was immunoSEQ multiplex PCR; TCRdb's version includes in-frame clones alone and lacks a portion of them. The table records more than 45,000 clones, roughly 84% of them present only once. This specimen comes from a study of OX40 agonist ivuxolimab in advanced cancers. Germline loops: CDR1 MGHDK, CDR2 SYGVNS. The V segment lost 4 bases and the J segment 5 bases; nucleotides outside the gene matches: 5. The CDR3 loop spans 13 amino acids. The clonotype originates from an adult with an advanced solid tumor such as melanoma, head and neck, liver or kidney cancer. The V gene is TRBV25-1, the J gene TRBJ2-7; 7 bases are shared with TRBD2. The material sequenced was CD4+ or CD8+ T cells sorted from blood, taken in a trial of the OX40 agonist ivuxolimab. Here the CDR3 reads CASSAGGLNEQYF. DNA of the CDR3: TGTGCCAGCAGTGCGGGGGGACTTAACGAGCAGTACTTC.